This entry features one T cell receptor beta chain sequence. This clone was seen only once. Its specific antigen is unknown. Within one base of it there is no much larger clone, and no base qualities were kept. This sample is drawn from a study of blood T cell repertoires in COVID-19 (dated by TCRdb to 2019 to 2021). Study-wide context: Samples from collaborators originated in the United States, Italy and Spain and spanned both the acute and convalescent phases of COVID-19. The repertoires were released in a freely available public database meant as a resource for research on the immune response to SARS-CoV-2. The sample metadata nearly always contained a de-identified subject ID, COVID-19 status, age in years and sex. The dataset comprised deeply sampled blood TCRbeta repertoires from subjects exposed to, actively infected with, or recovered from COVID-19. Where available, HLA class I and class II types were taken from metadata supplied by the sample provider and were not determined by assay-based typing. The samples were drawn from the first 160 participants of the ongoing ImmuneRACE study and from some 1,300 subjects provided by 6 global collaborators. The prospective study material was composed of cDNA or gDNA derived from T cells, B-cell-depleted T cells, or PBMCs. Overall results and qualifications from the work: The quantity of clinical and demographic metadata differed by source and by participant and was supplied without curation.

The immunoSEQ Assay, a bias-controlled multiplex PCR, was used to amplify TCRbeta CDR3 regions from genomic DNA. The authors' pipeline ran thus. Nucleated cell counts per sample were estimated from amplification of reference gene primers within the assay. To quantify the absolute abundance of each unique TCRbeta CDR3 rearrangement, sequence reads were collapsed and filtered. For each sample, productive Simpson clonality was calculated as the square root of Simpson's diversity index over productive rearrangements. This immuneACCESS table, as held by TCRdb, lists in-frame sequences with V and J called but not all clones. Of the missing ones, under half trace to an unresolved V gene in checked studies; the others have no known cause. Clonal size and the V and J genes are those of that table, whereas D and trimming came from the DNA. This sample is represented by 250,000 to 350,000 clones; about four fifths of them were singletons. The ten largest clones take up about 1.5% of the sample.

One collaborating source in Seattle enrolled patients during active infection and followed them longitudinally through the course of disease. Each collaborating institution followed its own protocols to collect whole blood in K2EDTA tubes. For TCRbeta analysis, collaborators shipped samples in one of three forms: frozen whole blood, isolated PBMCs, or DNA extracted from either of those sample types. Taken from cysteine to phenylalanine, the CDR3 has 14 residues. The entry retains the CDR3 DNA only, 42 bases that are in frame from base 1. The germline V gene supplies CDR1 KGHSH and CDR2 LQKENI. The V and J ends are trimmed by 3 bases and 4 bases, leaving 12 bases between them.

The specimen was peripheral blood. This TCR was sampled from a human donor with COVID-19, enrolled during active disease. The donor label of this sample is uncertain. The chain is assembled from TRBV18 and TRBJ2-5; the D gene cannot be resolved reliably. The DNA sequence is TGTGCCAGCTCACCTACTGACACCGTAGAGACCCAGTACTTC. Translated, this is CASSPTDTVETQYF.